These T cell receptor delta chains were read from a single sample in a study of Vδ1+ human thymocytes. TCRdb reapplied CATT to the multiplex PCR reads. The table lists about 53,000 delta-chain clones, approximately 15% of them singletons. Sequencing input: Vdelta1+ gamma-delta thymocytes from the thymus. These receptors all come from a girl in the first two years of life who had congenital heart surgery. CDR3s include the opening cysteine and the closing phenylalanine or tryptophan. D genes are given only for firm matches. Clone size is stated in some rows and not others, as once, few, many or a class when expanded.

clone_size d_call j_call v_call cdr3_nt cdr3_aa
few NA TRDJ1 TRDV1 TGTGCTCTTGGGGAACATCGTAGAGACACCGATAAACTCATCTTT CALGEHRRDTDKLIF
NA TRDD3 TRDJ1 TRDV1 TGTGCTCTTGGGGAACTCGATGTGATTCCCGAAGTACTGGGGGAGATTAAACTCATCTTT CALGELDVIPEVLGEIKLIF
many NA TRDJ1 TRDV2 TGTGCCTGTGACGCAGTTATTCCCTTAGCCACCGATAAACTCATCTTT CACDAVIPLATDKLIF
NA TRDD2 TRDJ1 TRDV1 TGTGCTCTTGGGGCCGCCTTCCTACGTCGGCTGGGGGGCCGGTACACCGATAAACTCATCTTT CALGAAFLRRLGGRYTDKLIF
NA TRDD3 TRDJ1 TRDV1 TGTGCTCTTGGGGAACCTCTCCCCCGTTACTGGGGGACCACCGATAAACTCATCTTT CALGEPLPRYWGTTDKLIF
once TRDD3 TRDJ1 TRDV1 TGTGCTCTTGGGGAACGTCGCCTTCCTTACGTACTGGGGGATTATCCGACTCCGTACACCGATAAACTCATCTTT CALGERRLPYVLGDYPTPYTDKLIF
NA TRDD3 TRDJ1 TRDV1 TGTGCTCTTGGGGGGCACTGGGGGATTCTGTACACCGATAAACTCATCTTT CALGGHWGILYTDKLIF
few NA TRDJ1 TRDV1 TGTGCTCTTGGGGAACCTGATGGTATATACCTCGGTCACACCGATAAACTCATCTTT CALGEPDGIYLGHTDKLIF
NA TRDD3 TRDJ1 TRDV2 TGTGCCTGTGACACCGGGAACCGCGGGGGGATCTTTAGCGCCGATAAACTCATCTTT CACDTGNRGGIFSADKLIF
NA TRDD3 TRDJ1 TRDV1 TGTGCTCTTGGGGTCACTACGCTGGGGGCCCCTACGTACACCGATAAACTCATCTTT CALGVTTLGAPTYTDKLIF
NA TRDD3 TRDJ1 TRDV1 TGTGCTCTTGGGGGCGGCGGTCAACTCACTGGGGGATATACTTACACCGATAAACTCATCTTT CALGGGGQLTGGYTYTDKLIF
NA TRDD3 TRDJ1 TRDV1 TGTGCTCTTGGGAAGAAGCCCCCCGGGGGATGGGGAGACCACACCGATAAACTCATCTTT CALGKKPPGGWGDHTDKLIF
NA NA TRDJ1 TRDV1 TGTGCTCTTGGGGAACTACCCCATACTGAGAAGGCGAGATGTTACACCGATAAACTCATCTTT CALGELPHTEKARCYTDKLIF
NA TRDD3 TRDJ1 TRDV1 TGTGCTCTTGGGCCTTGGGTTGATGGGGATAAGGGTAAACTCATCTTT CALGPWVDGDKGKLIF
few TRDD3 TRDJ1 TRDV1 TGTGCTCTTGGGGCCCTGCCCCGTACTGGGGGACGACTTACCGATAAACTCATCTTT CALGALPRTGGRLTDKLIF
NA TRDD3 TRDJ1 TRAV29/DV5 TGTGCAGCAATTCATATCCGTATTGGGGGATACATGGGATTGTCCGATAAACTCATCTTT CAAIHIRIGGYMGLSDKLIF
NA TRDD3 TRDJ1 TRDV1 TGTGCTCTTGGGGAACACCTAACCCCCTTTACTGGGGGATACCAAGATAAACTCATCTTT CALGEHLTPFTGGYQDKLIF
few NA TRDJ1 TRDV1 TGTGCTCTTGGGGGAGTCCCCAGGGGGACAGGGTACACCGATAAACTCATCTTT CALGGVPRGTGYTDKLIF
NA NA TRDJ1 TRDV1 TGTGCTCTTGGGGAAAGCCCCGAGCCCTCCACCGATAAACTCATCTTT CALGESPEPSTDKLIF
few NA TRDJ1 TRDV1 TGTGCTCTTGGGGAACTATTCCGACTATACACCGATAAACTCATCTTT CALGELFRLYTDKLIF
few TRDD3 TRDJ1 TRDV1 TGTGCTCTTGGGGAATATCAGTTTTACCCGACTGGGGCCCGGTACACCGATAAACTCATCTTT CALGEYQFYPTGARYTDKLIF
NA TRDD3 TRDJ1 TRDV1 TGTGCTCTTGGGGAACGTTCGTACTGGGGGATACGCCGGGTGTACACCGATAAACTCATCTTT CALGERSYWGIRRVYTDKLIF
NA NA TRDJ1 TRDV1 TGTGCTCTTGGGGGGATCAGGCCTGCGGTCTGGGGACATAGGTCCGATAAACTCATCTTT CALGGIRPAVWGHRSDKLIF
few NA TRDJ1 TRDV1 TGTGCTCTTGGGACCCCACACGAGGCCGACCCGGCGATGTACACCGATAAACTCATCTTT CALGTPHEADPAMYTDKLIF
NA NA TRDJ1 TRDV1 TGTGCTCTTGGGTTCCGTAGCTGGGGATTAAACACCGATAAACTCATCTTT CALGFRSWGLNTDKLIF
few TRDD3 TRDJ1 TRDV1 TGTGCTCTTGGGGAACTAGTTGTGCGACTGGGGGACTTGCTCACCGATAAACTCATCTTT CALGELVVRLGDLLTDKLIF
NA NA TRDJ1 TRDV1 TGTGCTCTTGGGGAAAGGGAGGGCCACACCGATAAACTCATCTTT CALGEREGHTDKLIF
NA TRDD3 TRDJ1 TRDV1 TGTGCTCTTGGGGAACTAGCCCGGCCTTCGGGGCGTTGGGGGATATGGGGGACCGATAAACTCATCTTT CALGELARPSGRWGIWGTDKLIF
few NA TRDJ1 TRDV1 TGTGCTCTTGGGGAACGACCGTTGGGGATCCCTATAACCGATAAACTCATCTTT CALGERPLGIPITDKLIF
NA TRDD3 TRDJ1 TRDV1 TGTGCTCTTGGGGCCGGCCTTCGGGCGATAAACGGCGCGATACGAACTGGGGGATACTTTTGGAAGTACACCGATAAACTCATCTTT CALGAGLRAINGAIRTGGYFWKYTDKLIF
few TRDD3 TRDJ1 TRDV1 TGTGCTCTTGGGGAACTCGGGTGGTGCGACGTACTGGGGGCTCCGGAGGGGTACACCGATAAACTCATCTTT CALGELGWCDVLGAPEGYTDKLIF
few NA TRDJ1 TRDV1 TGTGCTCTTGGGGAGGGATGCCTTCCTAACGAACTGGGGGAGAAGTACACCGATAAACTCATCTTT CALGEGCLPNELGEKYTDKLIF
NA TRDD3 TRDJ1 TRDV1 TGTGCTCTTGGGACACCTTCCCCAGTACTGGGGGGCGGAGATAAACTCATCTTT CALGTPSPVLGGGDKLIF
few TRDD3 TRDJ1 TRDV1 TGTGCTCTTGGGGTTCCTGAAGACGGGGGGATAGGCTGTTACACCGATAAACTCATCTTT CALGVPEDGGIGCYTDKLIF
few NA TRDJ1 TRDV1 TGTGCTCTTGGGGACCTCTTTGATGGGGGTTACACCGATAAACTCATCTTT CALGDLFDGGYTDKLIF
NA TRDD3 TRDJ1 TRDV1 TGTGCTCTTGTACAACTAGGGCCCCCCTGGTGTACTGGGGGATACCCATACGATAAACTCATCTTT CALVQLGPPWCTGGYPYDKLIF
NA TRDD3 TRDJ1 TRDV1 TGTGCCCTTGGGGAACAGAAGCGAGCTGGGGGATTGGTAAGGTACACCGATAAACTCATCTTT CALGEQKRAGGLVRYTDKLIF
NA TRDD3 TRDJ1 TRDV1 TGTGCTCTCTTTGTACTGGGGGATTACACCGATAAACTCATCTTT CALFVLGDYTDKLIF
few TRDD3 TRDJ1 TRDV1 TGTGCTCTTGGGGAACTCACCCTACCCCAGTACTGGGGGATACGGGGATACACCGATAAACTCATCTTT CALGELTLPQYWGIRGYTDKLIF
few TRDD3 TRDJ1 TRDV1 TGTGCTCTTGGGGAAAGAGGCTTCCTAAGACTGGGGGAGGTCTATGGAAGCACCGATAAACTCATCTTT CALGERGFLRLGEVYGSTDKLIF